This record looks at one T cell receptor (beta chain) sequence and its context. What it binds is unknown. This sample is part of a study of beta chain features in type 1 diabetes. Germline V gives CDR1 MGHDK, CDR2 SYGVNS. Trimming removed 6 bases at V and 6 bases at J, with 12 bases between. The CDR3 loop spans 14 amino acids. Every bit of the isolated RNA underwent reverse transcription, so sequencing read expressed TCRB transcripts. Some 3.6 million reads on average were seen across naive, central memory and regulatory T cell samples. Assay used: immunoSEQ multiplex PCR; TCRdb lists only in-frame clones, some missing. This table holds approximately 360,000 clones, approximately 12% found once. Study-wide results and limits: Type 1 diabetes patients showed fewer insertions and more deletions at VDJ junctions. Within each of all four CD4+ subsets, Type 1 diabetes patients had TCRB CDR3s that were moderately but significantly shorter.

It was via CD45RO/CCR7/CD25/CD127/CD95/CD27 that CD4+ naive, central memory, regulatory and stem cell-like memory cells were sorted. This receptor was taken from a woman aged 18 to 35 with type 1 diabetes. The sample consisted of naive CD4+ T cells from blood. The rearrangement links TRBV25-1 to TRBJ2-6; the D gene is possibly TRBD2 (5 bases). CDR3 residues: CASRGSPAANVLTF. Here the CDR3 DNA reads TGTGCCAGCAGGGGGAGTCCGGCGGCCAACGTCCTGACTTTC.